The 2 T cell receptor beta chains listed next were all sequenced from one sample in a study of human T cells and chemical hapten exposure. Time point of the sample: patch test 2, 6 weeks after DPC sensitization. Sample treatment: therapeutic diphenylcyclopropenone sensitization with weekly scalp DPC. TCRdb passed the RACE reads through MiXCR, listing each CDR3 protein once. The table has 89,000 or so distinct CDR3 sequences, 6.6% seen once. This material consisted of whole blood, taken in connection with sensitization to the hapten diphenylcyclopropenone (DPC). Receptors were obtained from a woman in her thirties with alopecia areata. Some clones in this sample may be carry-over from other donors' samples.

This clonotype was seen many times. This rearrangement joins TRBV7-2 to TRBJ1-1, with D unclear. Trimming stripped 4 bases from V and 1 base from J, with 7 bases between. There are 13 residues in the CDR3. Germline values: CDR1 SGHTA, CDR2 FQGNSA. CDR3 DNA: TGTGCCAGCAGCTGGTCAGGGAACACTGAAGCTTTCTTT. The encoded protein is CASSWSGNTEAFF. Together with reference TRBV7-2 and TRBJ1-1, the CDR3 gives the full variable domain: GAGVSQSPSNKVTEKGKDVELRCDPISGHTALYWYRQSLGQGLEFLIYFQGNSAPDKSGLPSDRFSAERTGGSVSTLTIQRTQQEDSAVYLCASSWSGNTEAFFGQGTRLTVV.

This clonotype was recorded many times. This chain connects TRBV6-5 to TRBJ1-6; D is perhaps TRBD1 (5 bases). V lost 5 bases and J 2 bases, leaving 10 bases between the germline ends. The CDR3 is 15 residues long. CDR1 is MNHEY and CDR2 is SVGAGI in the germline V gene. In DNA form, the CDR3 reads TGTGCCAGCAGTCCCGACAGAGCCTATAATTCACCCCTCCACTTT. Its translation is CASSPDRAYNSPLHF.